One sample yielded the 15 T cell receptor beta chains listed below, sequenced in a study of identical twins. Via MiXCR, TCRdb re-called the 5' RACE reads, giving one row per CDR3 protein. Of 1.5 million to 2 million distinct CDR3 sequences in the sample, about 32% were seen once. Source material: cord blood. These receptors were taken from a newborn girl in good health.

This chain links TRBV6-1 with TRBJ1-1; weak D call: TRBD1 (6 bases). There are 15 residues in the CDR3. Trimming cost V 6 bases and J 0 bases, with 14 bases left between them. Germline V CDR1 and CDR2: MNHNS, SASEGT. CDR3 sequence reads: CASRMGGAVNTEAFF. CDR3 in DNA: TGTGCCAGCAGAATGGGGGGCGCAGTGAACACTGAAGCTTTCTTT.

The CDR3 protein is CASSLTVSTDTQYF. CDR3 coding DNA: TGTGCCAGCAGCTTAACCGTGAGCACAGATACGCAGTATTTT. The chain couples TRBV7-2 to TRBJ2-3; D ambiguous. Trimming cost V 2 bases and J 0 bases, with 6 bases left between them. This CDR3 has 14 amino acids. Germline assignment: CDR1 SGHTA and CDR2 FQGNSA.

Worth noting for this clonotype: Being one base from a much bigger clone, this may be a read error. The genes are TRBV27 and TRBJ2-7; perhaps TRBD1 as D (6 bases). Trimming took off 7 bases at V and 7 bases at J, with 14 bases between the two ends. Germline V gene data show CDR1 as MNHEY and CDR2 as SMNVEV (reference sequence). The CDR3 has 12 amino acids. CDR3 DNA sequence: TGTGCCAGCACCCTAGACAGGCGTGAGCAGTACTTC. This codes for CASTLDRREQYF.

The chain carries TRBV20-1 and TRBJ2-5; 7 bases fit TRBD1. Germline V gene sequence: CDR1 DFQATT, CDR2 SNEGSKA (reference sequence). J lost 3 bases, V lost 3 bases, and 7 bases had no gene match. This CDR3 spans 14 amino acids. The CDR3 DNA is TGCAGTGCTAGGGCCCTCACAGGGGAAGAGACCCAGTACTTC. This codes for CSARALTGEETQYF.

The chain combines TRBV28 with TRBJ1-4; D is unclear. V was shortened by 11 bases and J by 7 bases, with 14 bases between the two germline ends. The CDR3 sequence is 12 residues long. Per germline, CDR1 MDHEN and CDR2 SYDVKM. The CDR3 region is CAAGAAVEKLFF. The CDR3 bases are TGTGCCGCCGGCGCGGCAGTTGAAAAACTGTTTTTT.

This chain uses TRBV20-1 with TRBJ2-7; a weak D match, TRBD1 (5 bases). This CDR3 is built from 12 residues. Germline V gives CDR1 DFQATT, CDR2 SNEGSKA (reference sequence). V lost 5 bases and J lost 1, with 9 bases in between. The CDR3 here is CSAPRQSYEQYF. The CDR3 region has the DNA TGCAGTGCTCCCCGACAGTCCTACGAGCAGTACTTC.

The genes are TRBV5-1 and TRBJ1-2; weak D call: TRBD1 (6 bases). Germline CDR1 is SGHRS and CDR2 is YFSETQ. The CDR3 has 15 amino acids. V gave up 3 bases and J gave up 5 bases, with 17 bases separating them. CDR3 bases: TGCGCCAGCAGCTACCGACAGGCCATAGAATATGGCTACACCTTC. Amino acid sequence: CASSYRQAIEYGYTF.

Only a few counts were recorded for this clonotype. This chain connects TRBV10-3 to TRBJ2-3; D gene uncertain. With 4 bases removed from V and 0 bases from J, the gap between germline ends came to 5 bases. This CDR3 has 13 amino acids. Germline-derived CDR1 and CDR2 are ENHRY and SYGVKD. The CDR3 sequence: CAISGSSTDTQYF. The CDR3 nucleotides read TGTGCCATCAGTGGGTCGAGCACAGATACGCAGTATTTT.

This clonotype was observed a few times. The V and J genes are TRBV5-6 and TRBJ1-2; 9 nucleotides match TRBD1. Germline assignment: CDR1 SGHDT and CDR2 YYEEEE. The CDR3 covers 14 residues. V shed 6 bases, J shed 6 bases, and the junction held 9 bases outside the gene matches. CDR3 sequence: CASTRTGAGDGYTF. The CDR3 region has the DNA TGTGCCAGCACCAGGACAGGGGCCGGAGATGGCTACACCTTC.

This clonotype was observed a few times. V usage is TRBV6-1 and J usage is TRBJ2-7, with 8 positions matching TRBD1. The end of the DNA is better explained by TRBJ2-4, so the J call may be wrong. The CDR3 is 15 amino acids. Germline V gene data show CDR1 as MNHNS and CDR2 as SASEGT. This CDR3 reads CASSVTGAVGNIQYF. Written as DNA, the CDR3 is TGTGCCAGCAGTGTGACAGGGGCCGTAGGAAACATTCAGTACTTC.

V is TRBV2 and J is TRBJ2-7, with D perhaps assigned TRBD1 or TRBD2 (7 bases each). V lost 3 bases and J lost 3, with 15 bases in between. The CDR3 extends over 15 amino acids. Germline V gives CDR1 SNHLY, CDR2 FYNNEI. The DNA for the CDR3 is TGTGCCAGCAGTGAGGTCCAGGGGGGGTTCTACGAGCAGTACTTC. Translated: CASSEVQGGFYEQYF.

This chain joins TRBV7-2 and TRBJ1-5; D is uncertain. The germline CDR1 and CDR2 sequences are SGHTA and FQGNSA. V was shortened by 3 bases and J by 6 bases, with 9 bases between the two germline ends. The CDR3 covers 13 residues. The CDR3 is CASSLGVAQPQHF. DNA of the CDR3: TGTGCCAGCAGCTTGGGTGTCGCTCAGCCCCAGCATTTT.

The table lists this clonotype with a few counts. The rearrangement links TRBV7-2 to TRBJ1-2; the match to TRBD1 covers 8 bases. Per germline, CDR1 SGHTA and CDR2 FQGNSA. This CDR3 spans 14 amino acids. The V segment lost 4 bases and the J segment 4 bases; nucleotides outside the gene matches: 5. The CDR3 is CASSSGQAAYGYTF. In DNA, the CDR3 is TGTGCCAGCAGCTCGGGACAGGCAGCCTATGGCTACACCTTC.

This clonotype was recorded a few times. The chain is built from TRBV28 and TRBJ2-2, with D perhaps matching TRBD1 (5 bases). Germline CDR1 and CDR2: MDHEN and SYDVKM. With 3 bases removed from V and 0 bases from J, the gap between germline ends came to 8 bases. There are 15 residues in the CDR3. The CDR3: CASSLWGANTGELFF. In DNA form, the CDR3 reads TGTGCCAGCAGTTTGTGGGGCGCGAACACCGGGGAGCTGTTTTTT.

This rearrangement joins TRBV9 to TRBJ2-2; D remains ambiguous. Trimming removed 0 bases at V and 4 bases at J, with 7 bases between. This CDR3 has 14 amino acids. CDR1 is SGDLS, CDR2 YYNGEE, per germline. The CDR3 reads CASSVARATGELFF. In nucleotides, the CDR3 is TGTGCCAGCAGCGTAGCTAGGGCCACCGGGGAGCTGTTTTTT.